The present entry profiles one T cell receptor beta chain with its context. This sample is part of a study of blood T cell repertoires in COVID-19. In the study overall: From T cells, B-cell-depleted T cells, or PBMCs came the material, which was cDNA or gDNA.

Everyone who took part was about 18 to 90 years old, and they came from over 20 US areas. In the original analysis: Estimation of nucleated cell counts was performed using reference gene primer amplification. Assay: immunoSEQ multiplex PCR; the TCRdb copy retains only in-frame clones and omits some. From that table come the V and J calls and clone size; the DNA was used to work out D and trimming. The data contain roughly 250,000 clones, 86% of them singletons. V was pared by 5 bases and J by 3 bases, with 5 bases of the junction left unmatched. The CDR3 has 14 amino acids. CDR1 and CDR2 from the germline V gene are SNHLY and FYNNEI.

The chain joins TRBV2 to TRBJ1-1; 8 bases are shared with TRBD1. The sample comprised PBMCs or T cells enriched from blood (not recorded which). The TCR sequence derives from a woman between 40 and 55 years old with acute COVID-19. The CDR3 DNA sequence: TGTGCCAGCAGTCCTAGGACAGGGTACACTGAAGCTTTCTTT. This sequence encodes CASSPRTGYTEAFF.